This T cell receptor beta chain was observed in a study of T cell changes during pregnancy in multiple sclerosis. Generated by immunoSEQ multiplex PCR, the TCRdb table keeps only in-frame clones and is missing some. Of tens of thousands of clones in the sample, nearly 90% were seen once. J gave up 5 bases and V 5 bases, and 8 bases lay outside the gene matches. Germline CDR1 is SGHTA and CDR2 is FQGNSA. The CDR3 runs 16 residues. This sequence originates from a female donor with multiple sclerosis, enrolled in a pregnancy study. The chain recombines TRBV7-2 with TRBJ2-2; 10 nucleotides match TRBD2. Material: CD4+ T cells from peripheral blood mononuclear cells, obtained in the first trimester of pregnancy. The CDR3: CASSRTSGLVTGELFF. Here the CDR3 DNA reads TGTGCCAGCAGCCGGACTAGCGGATTGGTAACCGGGGAGCTGTTTTTT.